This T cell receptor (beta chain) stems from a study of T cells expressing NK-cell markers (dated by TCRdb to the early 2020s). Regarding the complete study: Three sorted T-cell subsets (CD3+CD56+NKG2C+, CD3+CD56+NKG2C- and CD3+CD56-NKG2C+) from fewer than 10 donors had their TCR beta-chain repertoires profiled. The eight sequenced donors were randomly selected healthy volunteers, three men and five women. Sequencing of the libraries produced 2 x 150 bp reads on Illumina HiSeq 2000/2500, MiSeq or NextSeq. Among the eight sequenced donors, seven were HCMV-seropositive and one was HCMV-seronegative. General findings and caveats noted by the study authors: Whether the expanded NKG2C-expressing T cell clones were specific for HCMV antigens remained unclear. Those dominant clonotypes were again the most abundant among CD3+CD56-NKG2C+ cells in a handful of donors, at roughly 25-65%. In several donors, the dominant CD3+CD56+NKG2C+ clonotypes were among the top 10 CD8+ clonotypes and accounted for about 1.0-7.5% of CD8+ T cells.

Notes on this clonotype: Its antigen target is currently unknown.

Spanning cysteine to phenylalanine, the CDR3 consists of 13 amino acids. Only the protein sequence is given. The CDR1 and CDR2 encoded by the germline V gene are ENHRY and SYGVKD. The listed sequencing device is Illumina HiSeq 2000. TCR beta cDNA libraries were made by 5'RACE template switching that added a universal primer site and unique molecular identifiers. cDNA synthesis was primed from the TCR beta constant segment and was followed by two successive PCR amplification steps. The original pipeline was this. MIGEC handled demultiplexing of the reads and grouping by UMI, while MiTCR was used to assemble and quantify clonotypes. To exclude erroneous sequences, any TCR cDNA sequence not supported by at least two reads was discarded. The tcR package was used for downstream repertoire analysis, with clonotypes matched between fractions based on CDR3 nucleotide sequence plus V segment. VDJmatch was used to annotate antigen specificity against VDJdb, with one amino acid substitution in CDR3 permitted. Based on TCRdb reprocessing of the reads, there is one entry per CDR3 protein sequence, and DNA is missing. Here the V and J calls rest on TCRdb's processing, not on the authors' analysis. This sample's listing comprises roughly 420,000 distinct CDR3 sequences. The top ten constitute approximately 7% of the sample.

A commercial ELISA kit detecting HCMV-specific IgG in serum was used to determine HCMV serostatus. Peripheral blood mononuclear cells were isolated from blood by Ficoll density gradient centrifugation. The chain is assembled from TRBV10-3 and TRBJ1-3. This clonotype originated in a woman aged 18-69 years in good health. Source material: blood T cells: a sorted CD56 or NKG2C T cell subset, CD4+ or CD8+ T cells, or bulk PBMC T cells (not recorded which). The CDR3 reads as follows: CAISWTEGSTIYF.